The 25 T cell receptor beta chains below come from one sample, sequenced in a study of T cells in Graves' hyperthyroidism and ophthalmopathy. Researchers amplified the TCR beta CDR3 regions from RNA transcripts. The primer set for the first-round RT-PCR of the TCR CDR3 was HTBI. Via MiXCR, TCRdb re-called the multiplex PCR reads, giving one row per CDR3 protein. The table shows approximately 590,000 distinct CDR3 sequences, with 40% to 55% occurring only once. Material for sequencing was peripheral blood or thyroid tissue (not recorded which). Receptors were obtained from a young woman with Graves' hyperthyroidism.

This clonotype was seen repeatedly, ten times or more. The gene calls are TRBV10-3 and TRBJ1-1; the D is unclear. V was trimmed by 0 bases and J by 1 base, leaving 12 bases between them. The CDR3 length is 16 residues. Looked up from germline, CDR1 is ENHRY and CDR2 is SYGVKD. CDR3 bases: TGTGCCATCAGTGAGTCTAATAACAGACCGAACACTGAAGCTTTCTTT. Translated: CAISESNNRPNTEAFF.

The CDR3 sequence is CASRYSQRVGYEQYF. CDR3 nucleotides: TGTGCCAGCAGATACTCGCAACGGGTGGGCTACGAGCAGTACTTC. The genes are TRBV12-3 or TRBV12-4 and TRBJ2-7; D is undetermined. The CDR3 is 15 residues long. V was pared by 6 bases and J by 3 bases, with 18 bases between.

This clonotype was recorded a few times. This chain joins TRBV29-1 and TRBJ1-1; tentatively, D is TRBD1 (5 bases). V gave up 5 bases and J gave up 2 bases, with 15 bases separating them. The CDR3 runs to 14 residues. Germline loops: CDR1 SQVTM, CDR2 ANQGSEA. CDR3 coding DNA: TGCAGCGTTTGGAGTGGGACCGCAAACACTGAAGCTTTCTTT. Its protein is CSVWSGTANTEAFF.

The CDR3 spells CASSPGTSGLGTQYF. DNA for the CDR3: TGTGCCAGCAGCCCCGGGACTAGCGGTTTGGGGACCCAGTACTTC. This rearrangement joins TRBV7-6 to TRBJ2-5; TRBD2 matches 11 bases. The V gene's germline CDR1 is SGHVS and CDR2 FNYEAQ. The CDR3 contains 15 residues. V was pared by 5 bases and J by 7 bases, with 9 bases of the junction left unmatched.

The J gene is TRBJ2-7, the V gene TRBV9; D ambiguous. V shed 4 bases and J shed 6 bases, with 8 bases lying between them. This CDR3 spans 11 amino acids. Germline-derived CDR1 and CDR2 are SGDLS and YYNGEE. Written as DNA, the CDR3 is TGTGCCAGCAGCCATGGCTCCGAGCAGTACTTC. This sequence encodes CASSHGSEQYF.

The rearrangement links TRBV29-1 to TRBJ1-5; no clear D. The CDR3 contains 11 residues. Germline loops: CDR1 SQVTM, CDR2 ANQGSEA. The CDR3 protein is CSAREAQPQHF. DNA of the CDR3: TGCAGTGCTCGCGAGGCCCAGCCCCAGCATTTT.

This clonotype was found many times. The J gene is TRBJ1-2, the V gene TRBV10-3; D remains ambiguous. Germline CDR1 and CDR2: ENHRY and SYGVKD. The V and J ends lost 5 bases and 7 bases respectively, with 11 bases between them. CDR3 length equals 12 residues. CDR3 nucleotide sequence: TGTGCCATCAGTCCTGGGCCCCGTGGCTACACCTTC. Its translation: CAISPGPRGYTF.

The CDR3 is CASGEVFDYGYTF. CDR3 sequence (DNA): TGCGCCAGCGGGGAGGTTTTTGACTATGGCTACACCTTC. This chain links TRBV5-1 with TRBJ1-2; no definite D call. Trimming took off 7 bases at V and 3 bases at J, with 13 bases between the two ends. CDR3 length: 13 residues. CDR1 and CDR2 (germline): SGHRS, YFSETQ. Complete variable domain (other parts from reference TRBV5-1 and TRBJ1-2): KAGVTQTPRYLIKTRGQQVTLSCSPISGHRSVSWYQQTPGQGLQFLFEYFSETQRNKGNFPGRFSGRQFSNSRSEMNVSTLELGDSALYLCASGEVFDYGYTFGSGTRLTVV.

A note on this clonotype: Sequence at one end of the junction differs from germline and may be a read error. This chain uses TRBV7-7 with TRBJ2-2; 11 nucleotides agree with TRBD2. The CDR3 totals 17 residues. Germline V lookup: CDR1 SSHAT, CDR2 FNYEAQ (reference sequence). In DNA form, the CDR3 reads TGTGCTAGCAGCTTAGATCCACTAGCGGGAGTCACCGGGGAGCTGTTTTTT. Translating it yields CASSLDPLAGVTGELFF.

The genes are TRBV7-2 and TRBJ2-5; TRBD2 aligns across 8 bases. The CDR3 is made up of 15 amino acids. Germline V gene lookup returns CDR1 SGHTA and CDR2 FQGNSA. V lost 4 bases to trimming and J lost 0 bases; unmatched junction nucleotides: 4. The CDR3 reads CASSWTGGDQETQYF. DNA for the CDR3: TGTGCCAGCAGCTGGACGGGGGGGGACCAAGAGACCCAGTACTTC.

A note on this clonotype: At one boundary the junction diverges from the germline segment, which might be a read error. The CDR3 loop reads CASSYSREGTEAFF. Written as DNA, the CDR3 is TGTGCCAGCAGTTACTCCAGGGAAGGCACTGAAGCTTTCTTT. This chain uses TRBV10-3 with TRBJ1-1; D might be TRBD1 (5 bases). Germline V CDR1 and CDR2: ENHRY, SYGVKD. CDR3 length equals 14 residues.

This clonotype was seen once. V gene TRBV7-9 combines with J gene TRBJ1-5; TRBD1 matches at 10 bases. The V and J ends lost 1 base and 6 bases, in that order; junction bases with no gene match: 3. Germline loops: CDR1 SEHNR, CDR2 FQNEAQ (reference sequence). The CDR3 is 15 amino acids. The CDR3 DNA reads TGTGCCAGCAGCTTAGAGGGGACAGGGGTTCAGCCCCAGCATTTT. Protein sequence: CASSLEGTGVQPQHF. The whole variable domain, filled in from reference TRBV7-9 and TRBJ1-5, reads DTGVSQNPRHKITKRGQNVTFRCDPISEHNRLYWYRQTLGQGPEFLTYFQNEAQLEKSRLLSDRFSAERPKGSFSTLEIQRTEQGDSAMYLCASSLEGTGVQPQHFGDGTRLSIL.

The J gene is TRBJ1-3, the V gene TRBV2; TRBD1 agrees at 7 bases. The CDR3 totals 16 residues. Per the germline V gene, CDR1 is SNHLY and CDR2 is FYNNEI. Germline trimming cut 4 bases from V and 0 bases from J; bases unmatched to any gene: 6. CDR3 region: CASSGQGGDSGNTIYF. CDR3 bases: TGTGCCAGCAGTGGACAGGGAGGGGACTCTGGAAACACCATATATTTT. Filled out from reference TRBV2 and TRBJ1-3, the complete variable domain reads EPEVTQTPSHQVTQMGQEVILRCVPISNHLYFYWYRQILGQKVEFLVSFYNNEISEKSEIFDDQFSVERPDGSNFTLKIRSTKLEDSAMYFCASSGQGGDSGNTIYFGEGSWLTVV.

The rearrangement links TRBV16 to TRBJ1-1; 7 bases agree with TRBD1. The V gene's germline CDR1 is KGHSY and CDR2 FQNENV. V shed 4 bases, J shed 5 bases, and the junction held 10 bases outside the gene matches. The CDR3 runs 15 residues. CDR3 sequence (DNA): TGTGCCAGCAGCCCCGGGAACAGGGGTCTTACTGAAGCTTTCTTT. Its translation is CASSPGNRGLTEAFF.

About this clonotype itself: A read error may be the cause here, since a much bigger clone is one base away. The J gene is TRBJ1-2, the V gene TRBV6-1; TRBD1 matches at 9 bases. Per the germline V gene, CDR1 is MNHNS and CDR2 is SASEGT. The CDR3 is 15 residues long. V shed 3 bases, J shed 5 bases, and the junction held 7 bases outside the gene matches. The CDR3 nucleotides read TGTGCCAGCAGTGACCCCACCGGGACAGGGTATGGCTACACCTTC. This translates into CASSDPTGTGYGYTF.

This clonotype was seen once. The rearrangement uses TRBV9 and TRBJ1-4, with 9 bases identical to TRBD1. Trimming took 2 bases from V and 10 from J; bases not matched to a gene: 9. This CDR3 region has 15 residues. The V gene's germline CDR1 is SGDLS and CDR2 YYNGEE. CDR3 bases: TGTGCCAGCAGCGTGCACCATGACAGGGGGGGAAAACTGTTTTTT. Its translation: CASSVHHDRGGKLFF.

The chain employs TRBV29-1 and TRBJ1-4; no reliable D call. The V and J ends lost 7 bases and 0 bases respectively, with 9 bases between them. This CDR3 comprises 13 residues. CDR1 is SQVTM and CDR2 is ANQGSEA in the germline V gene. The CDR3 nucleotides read TGCAGCGCCGGGTACGCAACTAATGAAAAACTGTTTTTT. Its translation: CSAGYATNEKLFF.

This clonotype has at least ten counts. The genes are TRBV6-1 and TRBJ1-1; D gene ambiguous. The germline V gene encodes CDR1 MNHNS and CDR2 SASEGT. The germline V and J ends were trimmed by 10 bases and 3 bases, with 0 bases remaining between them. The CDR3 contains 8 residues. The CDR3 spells CANTEAFF. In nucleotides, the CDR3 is TGTGCCAACACTGAAGCTTTCTTT.

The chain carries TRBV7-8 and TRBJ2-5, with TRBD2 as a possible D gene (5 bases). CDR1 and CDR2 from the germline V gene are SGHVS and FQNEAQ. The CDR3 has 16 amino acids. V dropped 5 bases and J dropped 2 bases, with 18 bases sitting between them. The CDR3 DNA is TGTGCCAGCAGCCCCTCCGGGCGGGCCAGGCAAGAGACCCAGTACTTC. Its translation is CASSPSGRARQETQYF. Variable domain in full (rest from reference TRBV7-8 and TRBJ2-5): GAGVSQSPRYKVAKRGQDVALRCDPISGHVSLFWYQQALGQGPEFLTYFQNEAQLDKSGLPSDRFFAERPEGSVSTLKIQRTQQEDSAVYLCASSPSGRARQETQYFGPGTRLLVL.

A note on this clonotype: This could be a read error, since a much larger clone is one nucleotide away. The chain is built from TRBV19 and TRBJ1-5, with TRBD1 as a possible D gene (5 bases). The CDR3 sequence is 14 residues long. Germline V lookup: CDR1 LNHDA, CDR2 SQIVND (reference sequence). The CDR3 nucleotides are TGTGCCAGTAGTATTCTGAGAGGGGATCAGGCCCAGCATTTT. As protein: CASSILRGDQAQHF.

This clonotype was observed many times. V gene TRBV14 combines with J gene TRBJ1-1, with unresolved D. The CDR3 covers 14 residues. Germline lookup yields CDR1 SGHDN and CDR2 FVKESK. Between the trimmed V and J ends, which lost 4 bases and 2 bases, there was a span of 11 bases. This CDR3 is CASSPWTANTEAFF. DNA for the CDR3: TGTGCCAGCAGCCCATGGACGGCAAACACTGAAGCTTTCTTT.

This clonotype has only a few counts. The CDR3 region has the DNA TGTGCCAGCAGCTTAGCGAGCGGGGGCCTTAACTACGAGCAGTACTTC. This codes for CASSLASGGLNYEQYF. The chain couples TRBV7-9 to TRBJ2-7, with TRBD2 matching over 8 bases. This CDR3 spans 16 amino acids. Per germline, CDR1 SEHNR and CDR2 FQNEAQ (reference sequence). V was clipped by 0 bases and J by 3 bases; unmatched bases: 7.

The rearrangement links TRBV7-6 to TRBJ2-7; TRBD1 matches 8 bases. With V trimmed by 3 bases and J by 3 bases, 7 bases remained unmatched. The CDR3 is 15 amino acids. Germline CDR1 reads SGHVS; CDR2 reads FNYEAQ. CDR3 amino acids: CASSLDPGQDYEQYF. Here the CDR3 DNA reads TGTGCCAGCAGCTTGGATCCGGGACAGGACTACGAGCAGTACTTC.

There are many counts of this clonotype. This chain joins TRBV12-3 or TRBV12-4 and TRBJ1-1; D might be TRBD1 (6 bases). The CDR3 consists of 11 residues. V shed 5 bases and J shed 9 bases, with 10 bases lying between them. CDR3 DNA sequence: TGTGCCAGCAGTAGGGGGGGCCAAGCTTTCTTT. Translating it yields CASSRGGQAFF.

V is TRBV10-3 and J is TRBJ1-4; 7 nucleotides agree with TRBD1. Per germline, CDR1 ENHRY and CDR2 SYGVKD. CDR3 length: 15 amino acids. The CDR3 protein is CTSSYSGTADEKLFF. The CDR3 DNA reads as TGTACCAGCAGTTACTCGGGGACAGCCGATGAAAAACTGTTTTTT.